Here is one TCR beta chain with its context. Trimming removed 0 bases at V and 7 bases at J, with 16 bases between. Germline V gene data show CDR1 as MNHEY and CDR2 as SMNVEV (reference sequence). The CDR3 sequence is 17 residues long. Seattle cases were enrolled at active infection and followed longitudinally. The data derive from a study of blood T cell repertoires in COVID-19. Generated by immunoSEQ multiplex PCR, the TCRdb table keeps only in-frame clones and is missing some. The repertoire holds some 130,000 clones, with around nine tenths as singletons. The sequenced sample was peripheral blood. This receptor was identified in a man aged 60-69 years with COVID-19, enrolled during active disease. This chain uses TRBV27 with TRBJ1-6; D is undetermined. The CDR3 sequence is CASSLSAQTGENSPLHF. The CDR3 DNA sequence: TGTGCCAGCAGTTTATCGGCACAAACCGGGGAGAATTCACCCCTCCACTTT.